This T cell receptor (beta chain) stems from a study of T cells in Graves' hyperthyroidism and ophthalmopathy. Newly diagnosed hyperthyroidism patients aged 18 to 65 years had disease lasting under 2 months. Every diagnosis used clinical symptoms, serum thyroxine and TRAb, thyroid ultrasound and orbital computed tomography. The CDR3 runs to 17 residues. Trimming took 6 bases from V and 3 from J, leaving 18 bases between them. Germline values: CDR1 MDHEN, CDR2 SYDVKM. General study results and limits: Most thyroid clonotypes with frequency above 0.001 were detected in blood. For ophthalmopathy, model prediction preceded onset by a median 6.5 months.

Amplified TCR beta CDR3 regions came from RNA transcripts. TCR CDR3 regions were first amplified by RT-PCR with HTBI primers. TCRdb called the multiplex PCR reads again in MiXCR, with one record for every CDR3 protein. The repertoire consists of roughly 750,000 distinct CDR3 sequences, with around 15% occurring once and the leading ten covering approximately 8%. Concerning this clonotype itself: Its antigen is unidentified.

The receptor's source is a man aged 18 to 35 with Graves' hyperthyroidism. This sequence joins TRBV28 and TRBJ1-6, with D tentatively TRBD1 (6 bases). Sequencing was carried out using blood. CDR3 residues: CASRSTQGPLYNSPLHF. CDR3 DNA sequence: TGTGCCAGCAGGTCCACTCAGGGGCCCCTCTATAATTCACCCCTCCACTTT.